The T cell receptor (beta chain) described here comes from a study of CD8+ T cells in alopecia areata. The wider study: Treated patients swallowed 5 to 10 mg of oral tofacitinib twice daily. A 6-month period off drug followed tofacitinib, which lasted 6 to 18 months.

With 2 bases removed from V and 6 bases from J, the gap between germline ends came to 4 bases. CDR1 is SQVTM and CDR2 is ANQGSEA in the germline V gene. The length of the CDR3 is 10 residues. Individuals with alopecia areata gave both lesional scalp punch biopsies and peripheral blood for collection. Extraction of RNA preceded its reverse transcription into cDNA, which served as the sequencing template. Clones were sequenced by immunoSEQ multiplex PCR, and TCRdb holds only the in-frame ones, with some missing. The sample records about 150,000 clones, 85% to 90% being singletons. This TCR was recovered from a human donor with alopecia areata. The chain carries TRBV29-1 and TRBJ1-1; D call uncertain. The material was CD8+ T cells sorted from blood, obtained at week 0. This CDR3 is CSVERAEAFF. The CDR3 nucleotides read TGCAGCGTTGAAAGGGCTGAAGCTTTCTTT.